Described below is a single T cell receptor beta chain sequence and its context. From germline, CDR1 is SGHAT and CDR2 FQNNGV. This CDR3 spans 14 amino acids. The junction had 5 bases not matched to a gene; V was cut back by 5 bases and J by 4 bases. This sample stems from a study of cytomegalovirus exposure and HLA in healthy donors. The PCR made use of 60 Vbeta and 13 Jbeta primers. Generated by immunoSEQ multiplex PCR, the TCRdb table keeps only in-frame clones and is missing some. The sample has over 85,000 clones, approximately 82% seen once. The clonotype was recovered from a man aged 25 to 40 in good health and CMV-seropositive. The sequenced sample consisted of PBMCs. The chain uses TRBV11-2 and TRBJ1-3; 7 bases line up with TRBD1. In DNA, the CDR3 is TGTGCCAGCAGCCTACAGGGGTCGGGAAACACCATATATTTT. It codes for CASSLQGSGNTIYF. The full variable domain, its missing parts supplied by reference TRBV11-2 and TRBJ1-3, is EAGVAQSPRYKIIEKRQSVAFWCNPISGHATLYWYQQILGQGPKLLIQFQNNGVVDDSQLPKDRFSAERLKGVDSTLKIQPAKLEDSAVYLCASSLQGSGNTIYFGEGSWLTVV.